A selection of T cell receptor beta chains follows, all from one sample in a study of T-cell memory formation after mild COVID-19. TCRdb fed the 5' RACE reads into MiXCR, producing one record per CDR3 protein. In the table there are 300,000 to 400,000 distinct CDR3 sequences, 25% to 30% of which are singletons. Sequencing used PBMCs or a T cell subset sorted from them (not recorded which). The receptors come from an adult woman who had mild COVID-19 (a few samples of this study predate the infection). Cell type and time point are not known. Each CDR3 is given with its conserved first and last residue. D genes are given only for firm matches. Size values are once, few and many counts, or a class for expanded clones, and some rows have none.

d_call | j_call | clone_size | v_call | cdr3_aa | cdr3_nt
. | TRBJ1-5 | . | TRBV19 | CASSIGTEQPQHF | TGTGCCAGTAGTATAGGTACCGAACAGCCCCAGCATTTT
. | TRBJ1-2 | . | TRBV7-2 | CASSPRQGSFYGYTF | TGTGCCAGCAGCCCCAGGCAGGGGTCCTTCTATGGCTACACCTTC
. | TRBJ2-3 | . | TRBV9 | CASSVWGDKTVDTQYF | TGTGCCAGCAGCGTATGGGGGGACAAGACCGTCGATACGCAGTATTTT
. | TRBJ1-2 | few | TRBV5-1 | CASSLGEFGYTF | TGCGCCAGCAGCTTGGGGGAGTTTGGCTACACCTTC
TRBD2 | TRBJ2-1 | many | TRBV7-2 | CASSSRPASSGRAGYDEQFF | TGTGCCAGCAGCTCCCGCCCGGCCTCTAGCGGGAGGGCCGGTTATGATGAGCAGTTCTTC
. | TRBJ2-1 | . | TRBV12-3/TRBV12-4 | CASSLVASDYNEQFF | TGTGCCAGCAGTTTGGTCGCTAGCGATTACAATGAGCAGTTCTTC
. | TRBJ1-6 | . | TRBV2 | CASREGRSNNSPLHF | TGTGCCAGCAGGGAAGGCCGTTCTAATAATTCACCCCTCCACTTT
. | TRBJ2-2 | . | TRBV7-2 | CASRALPRTNTGELFF | TGTGCCAGCAGAGCCCTCCCGCGGACGAACACCGGGGAGCTGTTTTTT
. | TRBJ1-1 | . | TRBV30 | CAWSFPGTLNTEAFF | TGTGCCTGGAGTTTTCCCGGGACCTTGAACACTGAAGCTTTCTTT
TRBD1 | TRBJ1-5 | . | TRBV24-1 | CATSDSGQAVYSNQPQHF | TGTGCCACCAGTGACTCAGGACAGGCAGTATATAGCAATCAGCCCCAGCATTTT
. | TRBJ2-7 | . | TRBV29-1 | CSVNDGVYEQYF | TGCAGCGTTAATGACGGGGTGTACGAGCAGTACTTC
. | TRBJ2-2 | few | TRBV6-5 | CASGRGYTGELFF | TGTGCCAGCGGAAGGGGGTATACCGGGGAGCTGTTTTTT
. | TRBJ2-2 | few | TRBV4-1 | CASSQDLTVAAGELFF | TGCGCCAGCAGCCAAGATCTCACAGTGGCGGCCGGGGAGCTGTTTTTT
TRBD1 | TRBJ1-5 | few | TRBV15 | CATSRVDGAGQLNQPQHF | TGTGCCACCAGCAGAGTAGACGGTGCGGGACAGCTCAATCAGCCCCAGCATTTT
. | TRBJ1-5 | . | TRBV20-1 | CSASLGGGALNQPQHF | TGCAGTGCTAGCCTGGGAGGTGGGGCCCTCAATCAGCCCCAGCATTTT
. | TRBJ2-3 | . | TRBV5-1 | CASSLGVATDTQYF | TGCGCCAGCAGCTTGGGGGTCGCGACAGATACGCAGTATTTT
. | TRBJ2-3 | . | TRBV7-2 | CASSLVAADTQYF | TGTGCCAGCAGCTTAGTGGCGGCAGATACGCAGTATTTT
TRBD2 | TRBJ2-2 | . | TRBV6-5 | CASSSQRENTGELFF | TGTGCCAGCAGTTCCCAGCGGGAGAACACCGGGGAGCTGTTTTTT
TRBD2 | TRBJ2-3 | . | TRBV5-1 | CASTLEMGLAGDTQYF | TGCGCCAGCACCCTCGAAATGGGTCTAGCGGGAGATACGCAGTATTTT
TRBD1 | TRBJ1-1 | . | TRBV5-1 | CASTSSLLGQGSAEAFF | TGCGCCAGCACGTCGTCCTTGCTAGGACAGGGATCCGCTGAAGCTTTCTTT
TRBD1 | TRBJ2-4 | few | TRBV5-5 | CASSSPTGENIQYF | TGTGCCAGCAGCTCGCCCACAGGGGAAAACATTCAGTACTTC
. | TRBJ1-4 | . | TRBV19 | CASRRGWEKLFF | TGTGCCAGCAGACGTGGGTGGGAAAAACTGTTTTTT
TRBD1 | TRBJ2-5 | . | TRBV5-5 | CASSLLFAPLAGQGETQYF | TGTGCCAGCAGCTTGCTATTCGCTCCCCTCGCGGGACAGGGGGAGACCCAGTACTTC
. | TRBJ1-5 | . | TRBV5-1 | CASSLIGARNQPQHF | TGCGCCAGCAGCTTGATAGGGGCGCGCAATCAGCCCCAGCATTTT
. | TRBJ2-6 | . | TRBV7-9 | CASSLGATSGANVLTF | TGTGCCAGCAGCTTAGGAGCCACCTCTGGGGCCAACGTCCTGACTTTC
TRBD2 | TRBJ2-1 | . | TRBV7-2 | CASSLGQRVRLAGGEQFF | TGTGCCAGCAGCTTAGGTCAGAGAGTAAGACTAGCGGGAGGTGAGCAGTTCTTC
TRBD1 | TRBJ2-7 | few | TRBV9 | CASSVGTGGGEQYF | TGTGCCAGCAGCGTAGGGACAGGGGGCGGCGAGCAGTACTTC
. | TRBJ2-7 | many | TRBV30 | CAWRGRGYEQYF | TGTGCCTGGAGGGGCAGGGGCTACGAGCAGTACTTC
. | TRBJ2-2 | . | TRBV5-1 | CASSSSPPYGELFF | TGCGCCAGCAGCTCCTCCCCGCCATACGGGGAGCTGTTTTTT